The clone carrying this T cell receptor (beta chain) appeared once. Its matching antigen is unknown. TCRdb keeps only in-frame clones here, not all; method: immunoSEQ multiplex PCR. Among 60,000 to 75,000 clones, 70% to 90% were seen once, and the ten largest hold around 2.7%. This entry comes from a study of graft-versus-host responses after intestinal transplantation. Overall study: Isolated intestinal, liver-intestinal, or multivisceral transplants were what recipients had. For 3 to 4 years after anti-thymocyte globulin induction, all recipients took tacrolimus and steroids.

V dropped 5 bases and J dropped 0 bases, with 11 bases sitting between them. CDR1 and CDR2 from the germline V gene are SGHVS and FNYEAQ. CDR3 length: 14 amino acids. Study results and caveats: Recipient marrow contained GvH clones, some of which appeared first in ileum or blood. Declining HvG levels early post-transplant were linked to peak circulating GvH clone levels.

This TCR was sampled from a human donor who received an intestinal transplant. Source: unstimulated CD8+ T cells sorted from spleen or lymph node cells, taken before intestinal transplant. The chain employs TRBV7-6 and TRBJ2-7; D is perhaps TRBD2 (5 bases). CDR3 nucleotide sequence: TGTGCCAGCAGCCCCCCCGGGGACTCCTACGAGCAGTACTTC. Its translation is CASSPPGDSYEQYF.